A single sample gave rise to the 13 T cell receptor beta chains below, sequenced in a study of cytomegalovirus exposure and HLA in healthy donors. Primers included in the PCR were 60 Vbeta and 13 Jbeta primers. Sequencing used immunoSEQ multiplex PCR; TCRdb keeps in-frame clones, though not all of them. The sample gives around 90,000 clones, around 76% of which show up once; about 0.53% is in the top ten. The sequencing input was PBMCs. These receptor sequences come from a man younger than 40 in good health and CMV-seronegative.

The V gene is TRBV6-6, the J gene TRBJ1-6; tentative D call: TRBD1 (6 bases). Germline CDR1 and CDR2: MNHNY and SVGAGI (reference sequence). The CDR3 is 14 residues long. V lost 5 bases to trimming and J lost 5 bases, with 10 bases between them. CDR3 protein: CASSPTGNNSPLHF. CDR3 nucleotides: TGTGCCAGCAGTCCTACAGGGAATAATTCACCCCTCCACTTT.

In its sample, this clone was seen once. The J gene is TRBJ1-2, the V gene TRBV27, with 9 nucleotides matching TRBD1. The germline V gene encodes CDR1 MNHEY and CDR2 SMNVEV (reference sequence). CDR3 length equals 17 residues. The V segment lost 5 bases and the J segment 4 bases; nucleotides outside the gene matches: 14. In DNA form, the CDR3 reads TGTGCCAGCAGTGGGCTCTTCCGGGACAGGGATCTCTATGGCTACACCTTC. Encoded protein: CASSGLFRDRDLYGYTF.

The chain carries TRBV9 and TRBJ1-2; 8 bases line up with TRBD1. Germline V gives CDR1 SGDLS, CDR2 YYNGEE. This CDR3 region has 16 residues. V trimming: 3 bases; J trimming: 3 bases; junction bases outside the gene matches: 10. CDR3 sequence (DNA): TGTGCCAGCAGCGATGGGACAGGAGGCGGTCACTATGGCTACACCTTC. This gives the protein CASSDGTGGGHYGYTF.

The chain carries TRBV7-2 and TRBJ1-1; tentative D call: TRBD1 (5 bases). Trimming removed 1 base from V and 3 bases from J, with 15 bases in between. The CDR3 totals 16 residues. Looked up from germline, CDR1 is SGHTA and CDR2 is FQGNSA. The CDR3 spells CASSLVGYGGYTEAFF. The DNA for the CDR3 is TGTGCCAGCAGCTTAGTCGGGTACGGGGGATACACTGAAGCTTTCTTT.

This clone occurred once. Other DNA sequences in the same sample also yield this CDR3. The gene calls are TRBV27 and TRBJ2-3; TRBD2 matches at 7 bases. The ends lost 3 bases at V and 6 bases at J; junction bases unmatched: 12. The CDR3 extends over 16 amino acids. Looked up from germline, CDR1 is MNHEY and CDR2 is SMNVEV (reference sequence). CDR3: CASSFPSGRGYDTQYF. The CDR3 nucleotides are TGTGCCAGCAGTTTCCCCTCGGGGAGGGGATACGATACGCAGTATTTT.

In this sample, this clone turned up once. The CDR3 DNA is TGTGCCAGCACTTCTAGTCCAGGGGCTCCTCAAGAGACCCAGTACTTC. Its protein product is CASTSSPGAPQETQYF. This rearrangement joins TRBV9 to TRBJ2-5; maybe TRBD1 (6 bases). The CDR3 has 16 residues. In germline, CDR1 is SGDLS, CDR2 YYNGEE. V was cut by 6 bases and J by 2 bases, with 20 bases left in between.

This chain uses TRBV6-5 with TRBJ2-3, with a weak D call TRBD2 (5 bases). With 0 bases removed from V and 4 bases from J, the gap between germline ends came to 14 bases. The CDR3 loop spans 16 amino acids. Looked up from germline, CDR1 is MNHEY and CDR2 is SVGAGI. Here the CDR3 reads CASSYSRTPVPDTQYF. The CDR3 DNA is TGTGCCAGCAGTTACTCCCGGACTCCAGTCCCAGATACGCAGTATTTT.

The CDR3 DNA is TGTGCCAGTAGTCCAGCGGGGTGGTACTACGAGCAGTACTTC. It codes for CASSPAGWYYEQYF. The J gene is TRBJ2-7, the V gene TRBV19; TRBD2 agrees at 7 bases. The CDR3 covers 14 residues. Germline-derived CDR1 and CDR2 are LNHDA and SQIVND (reference sequence). J was trimmed by 3 bases and V by 5 bases; bases with no gene match: 7.

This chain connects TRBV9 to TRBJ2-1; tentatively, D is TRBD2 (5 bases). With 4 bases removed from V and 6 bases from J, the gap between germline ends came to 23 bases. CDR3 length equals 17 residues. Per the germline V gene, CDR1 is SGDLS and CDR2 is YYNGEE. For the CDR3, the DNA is TGTGCCAGCAGCATAGTCCTAGATAACCGGGGTCTCAATGAGCAGTTCTTC. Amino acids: CASSIVLDNRGLNEQFF.

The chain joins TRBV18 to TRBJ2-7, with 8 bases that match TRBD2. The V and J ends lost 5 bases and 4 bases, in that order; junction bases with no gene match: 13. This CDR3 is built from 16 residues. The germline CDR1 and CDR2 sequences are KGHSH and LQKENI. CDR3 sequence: CASSSRSGKRFYEQYV. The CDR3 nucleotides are TGTGCCAGCTCATCACGTAGCGGGAAGCGTTTTTACGAGCAGTACGTC.

Here the CDR3 reads CASSQGRRGRSGELFF. The DNA of the CDR3 is TGCGCCAGCAGCCAAGGTCGGAGGGGGCGATCCGGGGAGCTGTTTTTT. The chain is built from TRBV4-1 and TRBJ2-2, with D possibly matching TRBD1 (7 bases). Between the trimmed V and J ends, which lost 1 base and 6 bases, there was a span of 15 bases. The CDR3 is made up of 16 amino acids. Germline V lookup: CDR1 MGHRA, CDR2 YSYEKL.

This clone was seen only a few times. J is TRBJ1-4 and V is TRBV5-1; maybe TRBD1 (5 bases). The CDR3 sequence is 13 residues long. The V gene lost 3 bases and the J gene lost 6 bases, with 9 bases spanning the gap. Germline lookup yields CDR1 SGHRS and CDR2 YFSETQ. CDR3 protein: CASSSGQDEKLFF. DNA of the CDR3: TGCGCCAGCAGCTCAGGACAAGATGAAAAACTGTTTTTT. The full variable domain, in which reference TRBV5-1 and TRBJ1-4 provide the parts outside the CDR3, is KAGVTQTPRYLIKTRGQQVTLSCSPISGHRSVSWYQQTPGQGLQFLFEYFSETQRNKGNFPGRFSGRQFSNSRSEMNVSTLELGDSALYLCASSSGQDEKLFFGSGTQLSVL.

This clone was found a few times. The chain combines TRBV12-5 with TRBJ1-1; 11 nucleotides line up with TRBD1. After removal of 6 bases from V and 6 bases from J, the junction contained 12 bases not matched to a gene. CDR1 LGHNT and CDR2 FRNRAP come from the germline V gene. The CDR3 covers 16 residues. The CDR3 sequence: CASGRPWTGGLAEAFF. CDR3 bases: TGTGCTAGTGGGCGGCCTTGGACAGGGGGCTTGGCTGAAGCTTTCTTT.